The rows below give T cell receptor beta chains drawn from one sample of a study of cytomegalovirus exposure and HLA in healthy donors. Libraries were prepared by immunoSEQ multiplex PCR; TCRdb keeps only in-frame clonotypes and omits some of them. The sample lists 100,000 to 150,000 clones; over 70% were seen once. The source material was PBMCs. These receptors all stem from a woman aged 45-60 years in good health and CMV-seronegative. Each CDR3 is given with its conserved first and last residue. D genes are given only for firm matches. Expanded clones are given a class, and other clones once, few, many or no size at all.

clone_size,v_call,j_call,d_call,cdr3_aa,cdr3_nt
.,TRBV19,TRBJ2-3,TRBD2,CASRTLAGATDTQYF,TGTGCCAGTAGAACCCTAGCGGGGGCCACAGATACGCAGTATTTT
.,TRBV13,TRBJ2-7,TRBD2,CASSGRTSGTYEQYF,TGTGCCAGCAGCGGCCGGACTAGCGGAACCTACGAGCAGTACTTC
few,TRBV5-6,TRBJ2-7,TRBD1,CASSSDRAYEQYF,TGTGCCAGCAGCTCCGACAGGGCCTACGAGCAGTACTTC
.,TRBV9,TRBJ2-1,TRBD1,CASSVEGARDNEQFF,TGTGCCAGCAGCGTAGAGGGGGCCCGGGACAATGAGCAGTTCTTC
.,TRBV9,TRBJ2-2,TRBD2,CASSPQGLATGELFF,TGTGCCAGCAGCCCGCAGGGACTAGCCACCGGGGAGCTGTTTTTT
.,TRBV6-5,TRBJ1-3,TRBD1,CASSYADRASGNTIYF,TGTGCCAGCAGTTACGCGGACAGGGCTTCTGGAAACACCATATATTTT
once,TRBV19,TRBJ2-2,TRBD2,CASSSRLAGATGELFF,TGTGCCAGTAGTTCGAGACTAGCGGGAGCTACCGGGGAGCTGTTTTTT
.,TRBV11-2,TRBJ2-2,.,CASSSDRGKAGELFF,TGTGCCAGCAGCTCGGACCGGGGGAAGGCCGGGGAGCTGTTTTTT
few,TRBV7-9,TRBJ2-5,.,CSSSLNRDPLETQYF,TGTTCCAGCAGCTTAAATCGGGATCCCCTAGAGACCCAGTACTTC
.,TRBV7-2,TRBJ1-5,.,CASSSGGAQNSNQPQHF,TGTGCCAGCAGCTCGGGGGGGGCACAGAATAGCAATCAGCCCCAGCATTTT
once,TRBV19,TRBJ2-3,.,CASSPDGSGSTDTQYF,TGTGCCAGTAGTCCGGACGGGAGCGGGAGCACAGATACGCAGTATTTT
once,TRBV27,TRBJ1-1,.,CASSWGQNTEAFF,TGTGCCAGCAGTTGGGGACAGAACACTGAAGCTTTCTTT
.,TRBV18,TRBJ2-7,TRBD2,CASSVAGGSHEQYF,TGTGCCAGCTCAGTAGCGGGAGGGAGTCACGAGCAGTACTTC
.,TRBV7-3,TRBJ1-1,.,CASSLQASEAFF,TGTGCCAGCAGCTTACAAGCGAGTGAAGCTTTCTTT
.,TRBV6-1,TRBJ1-3,.,CASSEVAGAGNTIYF,TGTGCCAGCAGTGAAGTGGCAGGGGCTGGAAACACCATATATTTT
.,TRBV18,TRBJ2-3,.,CASSPTGSSDTQYF,TGTGCCAGCTCACCCACCGGTAGCTCAGATACGCAGTATTTT
many,TRBV28,TRBJ2-5,TRBD2,CAQLAGMETQYF,TGTGCCCAGCTAGCGGGAATGGAGACCCAGTACTTC
.,TRBV4-1,TRBJ2-1,TRBD2,CASSQVASGSVDEQFF,TGCGCCAGCAGCCAAGTGGCTAGCGGGAGTGTAGATGAGCAGTTCTTC
.,TRBV19,TRBJ1-5,.,CASSNTRLEPQHF,TGTGCCAGTAGTAACACGAGGTTGGAGCCCCAGCATTTT
few,TRBV6-6,TRBJ1-4,.,CASSYSLHEKLFF,TGTGCCAGCAGTTACAGCCTACATGAAAAACTGTTTTTT
.,TRBV28,TRBJ2-1,TRBD2,CASSPPLAGGLFRGNEQFF,TGTGCCAGCAGTCCACCCCTCGCGGGAGGGCTTTTTCGAGGCAATGAGCAGTTCTTC
.,TRBV28,TRBJ2-1,TRBD1,CASSLPSGGLSYNEQFF,TGTGCCAGCAGTTTACCTTCAGGGGGCTTGAGCTACAATGAGCAGTTCTTC
.,TRBV5-8,TRBJ2-1,TRBD2,CASSSDGTSGSLLSYNEQFF,TGTGCCAGCAGCTCCGATGGGACTAGCGGGAGCCTACTCTCCTACAATGAGCAGTTCTTC
.,TRBV10-3,TRBJ2-1,.,CAISESRDTSYNEQFF,TGTGCCATCAGTGAGTCCCGGGACACTTCCTACAATGAGCAGTTCTTC
once,TRBV6-5,TRBJ1-2,.,CASSYGSPQGGYTF,TGTGCCAGCAGTTACGGGTCTCCTCAGGGGGGCTACACCTTC
.,TRBV28,TRBJ1-6,TRBD1,CASRDRVDNSPLHF,TGTGCCAGCAGGGACAGGGTAGATAATTCACCCCTCCACTTT
once,TRBV10-2,TRBJ1-5,.,CASSVTVGPGQPQHF,TGCGCCAGCAGTGTGACGGTAGGGCCGGGGCAGCCCCAGCATTTT
.,TRBV5-7,TRBJ2-7,TRBD2,CASSLWTSSYEQYF,TGTGCCAGCAGCTTGTGGACTAGCTCCTACGAGCAGTACTTC
.,TRBV27,TRBJ2-5,.,CASSAQVRGWETQYF,TGTGCCAGCAGTGCCCAGGTTCGGGGTTGGGAGACCCAGTACTTC
.,TRBV4-2,TRBJ1-2,.,CASRTEGPYGYTF,TGTGCCAGCAGAACCGAGGGTCCTTATGGCTACACCTTC
.,TRBV7-9,TRBJ2-3,TRBD2,CASSTLAGVYGGTDTQYF,TGTGCCAGCAGCACACTAGCGGGAGTTTACGGCGGCACAGATACGCAGTATTTT
.,TRBV10-3,TRBJ2-2,.,CAISESVTNTGELFF,TGTGCCATCAGTGAGTCGGTCACAAACACCGGGGAGCTGTTTTTT
few,TRBV11-2,TRBJ2-1,TRBD1,CASSFRTGGGEQFF,TGTGCCAGCAGCTTTCGGACAGGGGGTGGTGAGCAGTTCTTC
.,TRBV6-1,TRBJ2-7,TRBD1,CASSDPGQATYEQYF,TGTGCCAGCAGTGACCCGGGACAGGCCACCTACGAGCAGTACTTC
.,TRBV7-9,TRBJ1-4,.,CASGGVTGEKLFF,TGTGCCAGCGGGGGGGTAACTGGTGAAAAACTGTTTTTT
.,TRBV7-2,TRBJ1-1,.,CASSVEKQNTEAFF,TGTGCCAGCAGCGTAGAAAAGCAGAACACTGAAGCTTTCTTT
.,TRBV6-6,TRBJ2-7,TRBD1,CASRAGTGTYEQCF,TGTGCCAGCAGGGCCGGGACAGGGACCTACGAGCAGTGCTTC
.,TRBV2,TRBJ2-4,TRBD2,CASHSGAAKNIQYF,TGTGCCAGCCATAGCGGGGCAGCCAAAAACATTCAGTACTTC
.,TRBV11-2,TRBJ2-7,.,CASSYGLTYEQYF,TGTGCCAGCAGCTACGGACTAACTTACGAGCAGTACTTC
.,TRBV2,TRBJ2-5,.,CASGGGTKETQYF,TGTGCCAGCGGAGGCGGTACCAAAGAGACCCAGTACTTC
.,TRBV5-1,TRBJ2-5,.,CASSLSPGMETQYF,TGCGCCAGCAGCTTGTCCCCAGGGATGGAGACCCAGTACTTC
.,TRBV5-5,TRBJ1-1,.,CASSAWGATEAFF,TGTGCCAGCAGTGCGTGGGGAGCCACTGAAGCTTTCTTT
.,TRBV6-1,TRBJ1-1,.,CASSEALLANTEAFF,TGTGCCAGCAGTGAAGCGCTTCTGGCCAACACTGAAGCTTTCTTT
few,TRBV7-9,TRBJ2-7,.,CASSLLRVPYEQYF,TGTGCCAGCAGCTTATTACGAGTCCCCTACGAGCAGTACTTC
.,TRBV28,TRBJ1-1,.,CASSLGTGMNTEAFF,TGTGCCAGCAGTTTGGGTACAGGGATGAACACTGAAGCTTTCTTT
.,TRBV7-2,TRBJ2-7,.,CASSPVSGSSYEQYF,TGTGCCAGCAGCCCCGTGAGCGGGTCTTCCTACGAGCAGTACTTC
.,TRBV27,TRBJ2-2,.,CASSLSPRAGELFF,TGTGCCAGCAGTTTATCACCGAGGGCCGGGGAGCTGTTTTTT
few,TRBV5-1,TRBJ2-5,TRBD1,CASSSTGQSKTQYF,TGCGCCAGCAGCAGTACGGGACAGTCAAAGACCCAGTACTTC
.,TRBV28,TRBJ2-7,TRBD1,CASSLQGGSYEQYF,TGTGCCAGCAGCCTACAGGGGGGCTCCTACGAGCAGTACTTC
.,TRBV6-1,TRBJ1-4,TRBD1,CASSRTGTGGQKLFF,TGTGCCAGCAGCCGAACCGGGACAGGGGGACAAAAACTGTTTTTT
.,TRBV4-1,TRBJ2-7,.,CASSQETGREYF,TGCGCCAGCAGCCAAGAAACCGGGCGGGAGTACTTC
once,TRBV28,TRBJ1-4,TRBD1,CASRKPGTGYEKLFF,TGTGCCAGCAGAAAACCTGGGACAGGGTACGAAAAACTGTTTTTT
.,TRBV10-3,TRBJ2-5,TRBD2,CAISTGLAGQETQYF,TGTGCCATCAGTACGGGACTAGCGGGACAAGAGACCCAGTACTTC
.,TRBV10-2,TRBJ2-1,TRBD2,CASRLAGDLNEQFF,TGCGCCAGCAGACTAGCGGGAGACCTCAATGAGCAGTTCTTC